This TCR beta chain was profiled in a study of T-cell reconstitution after alpha-beta-depleted transplantation in children. Study-level results: After transplant, high TCRbeta diversity at day 60 in some patients arose from surviving recipient T cells and thymic progenitors. There were reportedly several hundred expanded graft clones from which alpha-beta T cells came about two months after transplant. T-cell counts and diversity were attributed mostly to newly produced T cells one year after transplant.

The TCRbeta library was prepared with unique molecular identifiers. One entry per CDR3 protein results from TCRdb running MiXCR on the PCR reads. The sample carries 15,000 to 20,000 distinct CDR3 sequences, about 4.7% recorded once. CDR1 LNHDA and CDR2 SQIVND come from the germline V gene (reference sequence). This CDR3 contains 11 residues. Trimming cost V 5 bases and J 13 bases, with 14 bases left between them. This clonotype was detected ten times or more. Its antigen is unidentified. This chain connects TRBV19 to TRBJ1-1, with D possibly being TRBD1 (5 bases). The sample here was PBMCs, taken before TCRalphabeta/CD19-depleted stem cell transplant. The TCR sequence derives from a boy aged 5 to 17 with acute lymphoblastic leukemia, due to receive a stem cell transplant. CDR3: CASSAGLARFF. CDR3 in DNA: TGTGCCAGTAGTGCGGGACTGGCACGTTTCTTT.